Listed below are T cell receptor beta chains from one sample, sequenced in a study of T cells in tumors after PD-1 blockade. The protocol was immunoSEQ multiplex PCR, while the TCRdb copy is restricted to in-frame clones and leaves out a portion. The sample holds 20,000 to 30,000 clones, about 82% seen once. This sample comprised PBMCs, obtained after anti-PD-1 treatment. The receptor source for this set is a human donor with basal cell carcinoma. The CDR3 runs from the conserved cysteine through the conserved F or W. A D gene is named only where the DNA matches it firmly. The listing skips clone size in some rows; elsewhere it reads once, few, many or a size class.

j_call clone_size d_call v_call cdr3_aa cdr3_nt
TRBJ2-7 NA TRBD1 TRBV19 CASSTTGQGEEQYF TGTGCCAGTAGTACCACGGGACAGGGTGAAGAGCAGTACTTC
TRBJ2-3 once NA TRBV12-3/TRBV12-4 CASSFRPDTQYF TGTGCCAGCAGTTTCCGGCCAGATACGCAGTATTTT
TRBJ1-5 NA NA TRBV4-2 CASSQEDFRSNQPQHF TGTGCCAGCAGCCAAGAGGACTTCAGGAGCAATCAGCCCCAGCATTTT
TRBJ1-1 NA NA TRBV6-5 CAIPGNQMNTEAFF TGTGCCATCCCTGGTAACCAGATGAACACTGAAGCTTTCTTT
TRBJ2-3 NA TRBD1 TRBV18 CASSTKDRVVTDTQYF TGTGCCAGCTCGACAAAGGACAGGGTCGTTACAGATACGCAGTATTTT
TRBJ1-2 once NA TRBV9 CASSVEPSGAGGYTF TGTGCCAGCAGCGTAGAGCCCTCCGGGGCGGGTGGCTACACCTTC
TRBJ1-5 NA NA TRBV2 CASRGGNGNQPQHF TGTGCCAGCAGGGGGGGCAACGGTAATCAGCCCCAGCATTTT
TRBJ1-6 NA NA TRBV10-3 CAISESGDPNSPLHF TGTGCCATCAGTGAGTCCGGAGACCCAAATTCACCCCTCCACTTT
TRBJ1-5 NA NA TRBV10-2 CASSDSARGNQPQHF TGCGCCAGCAGTGATTCGGCGCGCGGCAATCAGCCCCAGCATTTT
TRBJ1-4 NA TRBD1 TRBV5-4 CASSTEGAANEKLFF TGTGCCAGCAGCACCGAGGGGGCAGCTAATGAAAAACTGTTTTTT
TRBJ2-7 NA TRBD1 TRBV5-6 CASSLGTGGSYEQYF TGTGCCAGCAGCCTAGGGACAGGGGGCTCCTACGAGCAGTACTTC
TRBJ2-1 NA TRBD2 TRBV27 CASSPWARGSNEQFF TGTGCCAGCAGTCCATGGGCGCGGGGGAGCAATGAGCAGTTCTTC
TRBJ1-5 NA NA TRBV5-4 CASSSNRQPQHF TGTGCCAGCAGCTCCAATAGGCAGCCCCAGCATTTT
TRBJ2-2 NA TRBD1 TRBV7-2 CASSIKQGTGELFF TGTGCCAGCAGCATCAAACAGGGGACCGGGGAGCTGTTTTTT
TRBJ1-2 NA TRBD1 TRBV7-2 CASSSGTGRYGYTF TGTGCCAGCAGCTCCGGGACAGGCCGCTATGGCTACACCTTC
TRBJ1-4 NA NA TRBV6-5 CASSLTFSEKLFF TGTGCCAGCAGCTTGACCTTCTCTGAAAAACTGTTTTTT
TRBJ1-1 NA TRBD1 TRBV5-6 CASSWGQVLMNTEAFF TGTGCCAGCAGCTGGGGACAGGTCCTTATGAACACTGAAGCTTTCTTT
TRBJ1-2 once TRBD1 TRBV7-6 CASSLAPGGGYTF TGTGCCAGCAGCTTAGCGCCAGGGGGCGGCTACACCTTC
TRBJ1-2 NA NA TRBV6-4 CASSDSTQGRTF TGTGCCAGCAGTGACTCGACTCAGGGTCGTACCTTC
TRBJ1-2 NA TRBD1 TRBV23-1 CASSPRTGGCYGYTF TGCGCCAGCAGTCCTCGGACAGGGGGGTGCTATGGCTACACCTTC
TRBJ1-5 NA TRBD1 TRBV3-1/TRBV3-2 CASSHRQGHQPQHF TGTGCCAGCAGCCACCGACAGGGACATCAGCCCCAGCATTTT
TRBJ2-5 NA NA TRBV5-4 CASSPWTNQETQYF TGTGCCAGCAGCCCTTGGACTAACCAAGAGACCCAGTACTTC
TRBJ2-5 NA NA TRBV6-5 CASRGGGQETQYF TGTGCCAGCAGGGGTGGGGGCCAAGAGACCCAGTACTTC
TRBJ2-2 few TRBD2 TRBV7-8 CASSPGTMGTGELFF TGTGCCAGCAGCCCTGGGACTATGGGGACCGGGGAGCTGTTTTTT
TRBJ2-7 once TRBD1 TRBV6-2/TRBV6-3 CASRPALGQGSEQYF TGTGCCAGCAGGCCTGCTCTAGGACAGGGCAGCGAGCAGTACTTC
TRBJ1-4 NA NA TRBV29-1 CSVLIGPNEKLFF TGCAGCGTTCTAATAGGGCCTAATGAAAAACTGTTTTTT
TRBJ1-4 NA TRBD1 TRBV25-1 CASRPGQGLKLFF TGTGCCAGCAGGCCGGGACAGGGGTTGAAACTGTTTTTT
TRBJ2-7 NA NA TRBV7-2 CASSLEVGEQYF TGTGCCAGCAGCTTAGAGGTCGGCGAGCAGTACTTC
TRBJ1-1 NA NA TRBV5-1 CASSSDGKNTEAFF TGCGCCAGCAGTTCGGACGGGAAGAACACTGAAGCTTTCTTT
TRBJ1-3 NA NA TRBV6-1 CASSEMGSNSGNTIYF TGTGCCAGCAGTGAAATGGGCAGCAACTCTGGAAACACCATATATTTT
TRBJ2-6 NA NA TRBV5-8 CASSLGQSGANVLTF TGTGCCAGCAGCTTGGGGCAGTCTGGGGCCAACGTCCTGACTTTC
TRBJ1-2 NA NA TRBV3-1/TRBV3-2 CASSQRQQGGGGYTF TGTGCCAGCAGCCAGCGCCAACAGGGTGGAGGTGGCTACACCTTC
TRBJ2-7 NA NA TRBV7-2 CASSLSHSSVEQYF TGTGCCAGCAGCTTAAGCCACAGTTCCGTGGAGCAGTACTTC
TRBJ2-1 once TRBD1 TRBV27 CASSPLTGIGEQFF TGTGCCAGCAGTCCGCTGACAGGGATTGGTGAGCAGTTCTTC
TRBJ1-6 once NA TRBV3-1/TRBV3-2 CASSPQGSYNSPLHF TGTGCCAGCAGCCCGCAGGGCTCCTATAATTCACCCCTCCACTTT
TRBJ2-5 NA NA TRBV11-3 CASSAQGETQYF TGTGCCAGCAGCGCCCAGGGGGAGACCCAGTACTTC
TRBJ2-3 NA TRBD1 TRBV3-1/TRBV3-2 CASSQDLDRGGSDTQYF TGTGCCAGCAGCCAAGATTTGGACAGGGGAGGCTCAGATACGCAGTATTTT
TRBJ1-1 NA NA TRBV6-5 CASRDPNTEAFF TGTGCCAGCAGGGACCCGAACACTGAAGCTTTCTTT
TRBJ2-1 NA TRBD2 TRBV30 CAWRLAGGPHEQFF TGTGCCTGGAGGTTGGCGGGGGGGCCCCATGAGCAGTTCTTC
TRBJ1-1 NA TRBD1 TRBV3-1/TRBV3-2 CASSPRGDTEAFF TGTGCCAGCAGCCCCAGGGGGGACACTGAAGCTTTCTTT
TRBJ2-3 few NA TRBV3-1/TRBV3-2 CASDPWRGPTDTQYF TGTGCCAGCGACCCCTGGCGGGGGCCCACAGATACGCAGTATTTT
TRBJ1-1 few TRBD1 TRBV11-1 CASSLRRGGGTEAFF TGTGCCAGCAGCCTCCGTAGAGGGGGCGGAACTGAAGCTTTCTTT
TRBJ1-1 NA TRBD1 TRBV10-3 CAISGPTGERTEAFF TGTGCCATCAGTGGACCGACAGGGGAGAGAACTGAAGCTTTCTTT
TRBJ1-1 NA NA TRBV27 CASSYGTLNTEAFF TGTGCCAGCAGCTACGGGACGTTGAACACTGAAGCTTTCTTT
TRBJ1-1 NA NA TRBV7-6 CASSLLSRVSTTEAFF TGTGCCAGCAGCTTACTTTCCAGGGTGTCGACCACTGAAGCTTTCTTT
TRBJ2-4 NA NA TRBV27 CASREGAKNIQYF TGTGCCAGCAGGGAGGGGGCCAAAAACATTCAGTACTTC
TRBJ2-7 NA NA TRBV30 CAWDIQALPGDEQYF TGTGCCTGGGATATACAGGCATTACCTGGGGACGAGCAGTACTTC
TRBJ2-1 NA TRBD2 TRBV11-3 CASSPGTSGGGYNEQFF TGTGCCAGCAGCCCAGGGACTAGCGGGGGAGGGTACAATGAGCAGTTCTTC